This T cell receptor (beta chain) was sequenced in a study of cytomegalovirus exposure and HLA in healthy donors. With 60 Vbeta and 13 Jbeta primers, the PCR was carried out. Sequenced by immunoSEQ multiplex PCR; TCRdb stores in-frame clones only, minus some. The repertoire includes some 150,000 clones, around 74% of them detected once, and roughly 6.7% sits in the top ten. The CDR3 consists of 17 residues. Germline CDR1 reads SGHDT; CDR2 reads YYEEEE. With V trimmed by 2 bases and J by 3 bases, 9 bases remained unmatched. In its sample, this clone was seen a few times. The gene calls are TRBV5-6 and TRBJ2-2; TRBD2 matches 8 bases. Sequenced material: PBMCs. This clonotype was sampled from a man aged 50-60 years in good health and CMV-seropositive. The CDR3: CASSLFSTSADTGELFF. CDR3 bases: TGTGCCAGCAGCTTATTTTCGACTAGCGCAGACACCGGGGAGCTGTTTTTT.